This passage covers 30 T cell receptor beta chains from one sample sequenced in a study of OX40 agonist ivuxolimab in advanced cancers. This table comes from immunoSEQ multiplex PCR, and its TCRdb copy is limited to in-frame clones, with some not included. Of some 99,000 clones listed, about four fifths are singletons. Sequencing was performed on CD4+ or CD8+ T cells sorted from blood, taken in a trial of the OX40 agonist ivuxolimab. The origin of the receptors is an adult with an advanced solid tumor such as melanoma, head and neck, liver or kidney cancer.

The chain has TRBV7-2 and TRBJ2-2; 7 bases map to TRBD1. Germline values: CDR1 SGHTA, CDR2 FQGNSA. Trimming removed 4 bases from V and 5 bases from J; junction bases left unmatched: 7. The CDR3 runs to 15 residues. The CDR3 nucleotides are TGTGCCAGCAGCTCGACAGGGTCGGGGACCGGGGAGCTGTTTTTT. Its translation is CASSSTGSGTGELFF.

The DNA of the CDR3 is TGTGCCAGCATGAGGAAGACAGGGGGCGGGTATGGCTACACCTTC. Encoded protein: CASMRKTGGGYGYTF. V is TRBV6-5 and J is TRBJ1-2; TRBD1 agrees at 10 bases. The CDR3 is 15 amino acids. Losses at the gene ends were 7 bases for V and 5 bases for J; bases not matched to a gene: 10. Germline V lookup: CDR1 MNHEY, CDR2 SVGAGI.

The chain combines TRBV3-2 with TRBJ2-3; the table assigns TRBD2, which was not confirmed against the DNA. TRBV3-2 is deemed a pseudogene. CDR3 length: 8 amino acids. CDR3 residues: CRVDTQYF. CDR3 sequence (DNA): TGTCGGGTGGATACGCAGTATTTT.

The rearrangement links TRBV10-3 to TRBJ2-1; 9 bases map to TRBD2. Germline V CDR1 and CDR2: ENHRY, SYGVKD. This CDR3 region has 14 residues. The J segment lost 8 bases and the V segment lost 4 bases, leaving 6 bases of the junction unmatched. CDR3 region: CAISAGTSSHEQFF. CDR3 DNA sequence: TGTGCCATCAGTGCGGGGACTAGCTCGCATGAGCAGTTCTTC.

The sample holds one count of this clone. The V call is TRBV19, the J call TRBJ2-2, with unresolved D. The V end was cut by 8 bases, the J end by 7 bases, with 17 bases between. The length of the CDR3 is 14 residues. Germline CDR1 LNHDA, CDR2 SQIVND (reference sequence). For the CDR3, the DNA is TGTGCCAGTTCCAGCTGGGGTCCGGGCGGGGAGCTGTTTTTT. The encoded protein is CASSSWGPGGELFF.

This clone has only a few counts. The CDR3 DNA reads TGTGCCAGCAGCTTAGGGCTGAACACTGAAGCTTTCTTT. Its protein is CASSLGLNTEAFF. The chain is built from TRBV11-2 and TRBJ1-1, with unresolved D. V gave up 1 base and J gave up 0 bases, with 3 bases separating them. The germline CDR1 and CDR2 sequences are SGHAT and FQNNGV. The CDR3 has 13 residues.

This chain links TRBV7-9 with TRBJ2-1; D may be TRBD1 (6 bases). The CDR3 contains 13 residues. From germline, CDR1 is SEHNR and CDR2 FQNEAQ (reference sequence). Trimming took off 1 base at V and 10 bases at J, with 11 bases between the two ends. The CDR3 here is CASSLGEGTEQFF. CDR3 DNA: TGTGCCAGCAGCTTAGGAGAAGGGACAGAGCAGTTCTTC.

The genes are TRBV11-2 and TRBJ2-7, with unresolved D. CDR3 size: 12 residues. Germline V gene sequence: CDR1 SGHAT, CDR2 FQNNGV. With 5 bases removed from V and 0 bases from J, the gap between germline ends came to 5 bases. The CDR3 nucleotides read TGTGCCAGCAGCCAGAGCTCCTACGAGCAGTACTTC. It is translated as CASSQSSYEQYF.

The chain carries TRBV11-1 and TRBJ1-4; D ambiguous. The germline gives CDR1 SGHAT, CDR2 FQDESV (reference sequence). V was shortened by 3 bases and J by 2 bases, with 10 bases between the two germline ends. The CDR3 length is 15 residues. CDR3 residues: CASSFRSGTNEKLFF. In nucleotides, the CDR3 is TGTGCCAGCAGCTTCCGGTCGGGGACTAATGAAAAACTGTTTTTT.

V usage is TRBV11-3 and J usage is TRBJ2-7; 8 bases align to TRBD1. V gave up 5 bases and J gave up 0 bases; unmatched junction bases: 9. The CDR3 has 16 amino acids. Looked up from germline, CDR1 is SGHNT and CDR2 is YENEEA. The CDR3 nucleotides read TGTGCCAGCAGCCCAGGAGGGACAGGAAGCTCCTACGAGCAGTACTTC. Protein product: CASSPGGTGSSYEQYF.

In the case of this clone: The junction departs from the called germline gene at one end, perhaps through a read error. The chain uses TRBV7-9 and TRBJ2-1; D might be TRBD2 (5 bases). CDR3 size: 12 residues. CDR1 SEHNR and CDR2 FQNEAQ come from the germline V gene (reference sequence). CDR3 sequence reads: CASSLAGREQFF. Written as DNA, the CDR3 is TGTGCCAGCAGCCTAGCTGGACGCGAGCAGTTCTTC.

The chain couples TRBV27 to TRBJ1-5; D not resolved. The CDR3 sequence is 13 residues long. V was trimmed by 6 bases and J by 8 bases, leaving 14 bases between them. The V gene's germline CDR1 is MNHEY and CDR2 SMNVEV (reference sequence). The CDR3 sequence: CASRVGSHEPQHF. Written as DNA, the CDR3 is TGTGCCAGCAGGGTCGGTAGCCATGAGCCCCAGCATTTT.

This sequence joins TRBV5-6 and TRBJ2-5; D possibly matches TRBD1 or TRBD2 (6 bases each). Germline assignment: CDR1 SGHDT and CDR2 YYEEEE. The CDR3 spans 13 residues. Trimming removed 4 bases from V and 5 bases from J, with 12 bases in between. For the CDR3, the DNA is TGTGCCAGCAGCCGGGGGCTCAGGGAGACCCAGTACTTC. It encodes CASSRGLRETQYF. Looking up the rest from reference TRBV5-6 and TRBJ2-5 gives the full variable domain: DAGVTQSPTHLIKTRGQQVTLRCSPKSGHDTVSWYQQALGQGPQFIFQYYEEEERQRGNFPDRFSGHQFPNYSSELNVNALLLGDSALYLCASSRGLRETQYFGPGTRLLVL.

This chain links TRBV7-9 with TRBJ1-4, with D tentatively TRBD1 (5 bases). Germline V gives CDR1 SEHNR, CDR2 FQNEAQ (reference sequence). There are 16 residues in the CDR3. V was shortened by 4 bases and J by 0 bases, with 12 bases between the two germline ends. CDR3 sequence reads: CASSSPPGATNEKLFF. CDR3 DNA: TGTGCCAGCAGCTCCCCTCCGGGGGCAACTAATGAAAAACTGTTTTTT.

This chain uses TRBV5-5 with TRBJ1-2; tentatively, D is TRBD1 (6 bases). Trimming took off 1 base at V and 2 bases at J, with 12 bases between the two ends. There are 15 residues in the CDR3. Germline CDR1 is SGHKS and CDR2 is YYEKEE (reference sequence). The CDR3 is CASSLNRVINYGYTF. For the CDR3, the DNA is TGTGCCAGCAGCTTGAACAGGGTTATCAACTATGGCTACACCTTC.

This chain connects TRBV29-1 to TRBJ2-3; 13 bases align to TRBD2. The CDR3 spans 14 residues. Germline CDR1 SQVTM, CDR2 ANQGSEA. The V and J ends lost 8 bases and 5 bases, in that order; junction bases with no gene match: 7. CDR3 loop: CSFRTSGSLDTQYF. The DNA for the CDR3 is TGCAGCTTCCGGACTAGCGGGAGTTTAGATACGCAGTATTTT.

J is TRBJ2-2 and V is TRBV7-3; D unclear. CDR1 is SGHTA, CDR2 FQGTGA, per germline. V lost 5 bases, J lost 0 bases, and 13 bases lay in between. This CDR3 is 16 amino acids long. CDR3 residues: CASSHRANANTGELFF. For the CDR3, the DNA is TGTGCCAGCAGCCATCGGGCAAACGCGAACACCGGGGAGCTGTTTTTT.

The chain carries TRBV9 and TRBJ2-2, with D unclear. This CDR3 spans 15 amino acids. Trimming stripped 4 bases from V and 8 bases from J, with 18 bases between. Germline V gives CDR1 SGDLS, CDR2 YYNGEE. The CDR3 coding sequence is TGTGCCAGCAGCCCGCTCGGCCTTGGCGCGGGGGAGCTGTTTTTT. The encoded protein is CASSPLGLGAGELFF.

The chain joins TRBV29-1 to TRBJ1-5, with D tentatively TRBD1 (5 bases). V was clipped by 3 bases and J by 5 bases, with 14 bases between them. The CDR3 is 14 residues long. Germline CDR1 SQVTM, CDR2 ANQGSEA. The CDR3 bases are TGCAGCGTTGAGATCGGGCAGGGAGATCAGCCCCAGCATTTT. This sequence encodes CSVEIGQGDQPQHF.

The genes are TRBV11-2 and TRBJ2-5; D remains unclear. CDR1 is SGHAT, CDR2 FQNNGV, per germline. V was trimmed by 5 bases and J by 1 base, leaving 11 bases between them. This CDR3 comprises 14 residues. CDR3 region: CASSPFAVQETQYF. In DNA form, the CDR3 reads TGTGCCAGCAGCCCATTTGCCGTCCAAGAGACCCAGTACTTC.

The CDR3 loop reads CASSLGQRLNEQFF. CDR3 nucleotide sequence: TGTGCCAGCAGTTTAGGCCAGCGGCTCAATGAGCAGTTCTTC. The chain uses TRBV28 and TRBJ2-1; D may be TRBD2 (5 bases). Trimming stripped 2 bases from V and 6 bases from J, with 11 bases between. The CDR3 runs to 14 residues. Germline lookup yields CDR1 MDHEN and CDR2 SYDVKM.

In this sample, this clone turned up once. This chain joins TRBV6-1 and TRBJ2-1, with 12 positions matching TRBD2. V shed 1 base and J 0 bases; nucleotides not matched to a gene: 4. Germline V CDR1 and CDR2: MNHNS, SASEGT. This CDR3 has 18 amino acids. The CDR3 protein is CASSEGLAGASSYNEQFF. Here the CDR3 DNA reads TGTGCCAGCAGTGAAGGACTAGCGGGAGCATCCTCCTACAATGAGCAGTTCTTC.

This clone was counted a few times. A junction boundary mismatches the germline segment, possibly from a read error. The genes are TRBV5-1 and TRBJ1-6, with D perhaps matching TRBD1 (6 bases). This CDR3 has 16 amino acids. Germline assignment: CDR1 SGHRS and CDR2 YFSETQ. The CDR3 DNA reads as TGCGCCAGCAGCCCATCTCCGGACAGCTATGATTCACCCCTCCACTTT. This encodes CASSPSPDSYDSPLHF.

This clone was observed a single time. The chain carries TRBV27 and TRBJ1-2; weak D call: TRBD1 (5 bases). With 2 bases removed from V and 6 bases from J, the gap between germline ends came to 13 bases. CDR3 length: 14 residues. The germline CDR1 and CDR2 sequences are MNHEY and SMNVEV (reference sequence). CDR3 sequence (DNA): TGTGCCAGCAGTTTACGGTGGGGGAACGATGGCTACACCTTC. This translates into CASSLRWGNDGYTF.

The rearrangement uses TRBV30 and TRBJ1-2; 10 positions agree with TRBD1. With V trimmed by 1 base and J by 6 bases, 2 bases remained unmatched. The CDR3 loop spans 13 amino acids. Germline CDR1 is GTSNPN and CDR2 is SVGIG (reference sequence). The CDR3 is CAWSGDRGHGYTF. The DNA for the CDR3 is TGTGCCTGGAGTGGAGACAGGGGGCATGGCTACACCTTC.

V is TRBV6-1 and J is TRBJ2-5; unclear D gene. CDR3 length: 13 amino acids. Per germline, CDR1 MNHNS and CDR2 SASEGT. The V end lost 4 bases, the J end lost 5 bases, and 11 bases lay between the germline ends. The CDR3 here is CASSVSFRETQYF. The DNA for the CDR3 is TGTGCCAGCAGTGTCAGCTTTCGGGAGACCCAGTACTTC.

The V call is TRBV11-2, the J call TRBJ2-2; D is tentatively TRBD1 or TRBD2 (5 bases each). The V end lost 6 bases, the J end lost 1 base, and 12 bases lay between the germline ends. CDR3 length: 15 residues. Germline assignment: CDR1 SGHAT and CDR2 FQNNGV. The CDR3 loop is CASRSTRGNTGELFF. The CDR3 bases are TGTGCCAGCAGGTCTACTAGGGGGAACACCGGGGAGCTGTTTTTT.

A few counts support this clone. The V and J genes are TRBV6-9 and TRBJ1-1, with 7 bases aligning to TRBD1. CDR1 and CDR2 from the germline V gene are MNHGY and SVAAGI. V dropped 7 bases and J dropped 4; count of bases not matched to a gene: 6. The CDR3 spans 13 residues. The DNA of the CDR3 is TGTGCCAGCAACTTACAGGGGAGCACTGAAGCTTTCTTT. Its translation: CASNLQGSTEAFF.

This clone was counted once. V gene TRBV14 combines with J gene TRBJ2-7, with TRBD2 matching 8 bases. V was pared by 1 base and J by 0 bases, with 2 bases of the junction left unmatched. CDR1 and CDR2 (germline): SGHDN, FVKESK. The CDR3 spans 15 residues. The CDR3 nucleotides read TGTGCCAGCAGCCAAGCTAGCGGGCCCTCCTACGAGCAGTACTTC. Residues: CASSQASGPSYEQYF.

The chain uses TRBV6-5 and TRBJ1-2; 10 nucleotides match TRBD1. The CDR3 loop spans 15 amino acids. The V gene's germline CDR1 is MNHEY and CDR2 SVGAGI. V shed 5 bases and J 2 bases; nucleotides not matched to a gene: 5. CDR3 in DNA: TGTGCCAGCAGTCGACAGGGGGCGCAGAACTATGGCTACACCTTC. Protein: CASSRQGAQNYGYTF.